This TCR beta chain stems from a study of T cell responses to AZD1222 COVID-19 vaccine. The sample holds one count of this clone. Antigen: not known. Whole-study results and caveats: Reportedly, nearly half the spike-specific TCRs target unmutated variant regions. Spike-specific TCR breadth and depth went up after people got two AZD1222 doses.

Profiled with immunoSEQ multiplex PCR; TCRdb holds only in-frame clones, not every one. The sample includes about 92,000 clones, about nine tenths of them seen just once. The sequence was collected from an adult in good health. Sequenced here: peripheral blood, sampled on day 0 of AZD1222 vaccination.

The CDR3 loop reads CASSPMALSGYTF. Written as DNA, the CDR3 is TGTGCCAGTAGTCCTATGGCTCTATCTGGCTACACCTTC. This sequence joins TRBV19 and TRBJ1-2; D uncertain. Trimming removed 5 bases from V and 7 bases from J, with 14 bases in between. From germline, CDR1 is LNHDA and CDR2 SQIVND (reference sequence). The CDR3 extends over 13 amino acids.